The T cell receptor (beta chain) under discussion was sequenced for a study of blood T cell repertoires in COVID-19. Study details: The United States, Italy and Spain supplied acute and convalescent COVID-19 samples. Sources were T cells, B-cell-depleted T cells, or PBMCs; the material itself was cDNA or gDNA.

The germline V gene encodes CDR1 SGHVS and CDR2 FNYEAQ. This CDR3 contains 15 residues. V shed 5 bases and J shed 0 bases, with 10 bases lying between them. There are a few counts of this clone. In the authors' methods: Reference gene primer amplification gave nucleated cell count estimates. Using immunoSEQ multiplex PCR, the repertoire was profiled, and TCRdb retains in-frame clones only, with some absent. V and J calls and clone size are given by that table; D and trimming were obtained from the DNA. In the table there are 60,000 to 70,000 clones, 80% to 85% of which are singletons. The gene calls are TRBV7-6 and TRBJ1-4; tentative D call: TRBD1 (5 bases). The clonotype was recovered from a woman aged 55-69 years with acute or convalescent COVID-19. The specimen sequenced was peripheral blood. The CDR3 region is CASSPGLSTNEKLFF. For the CDR3, the DNA is TGTGCCAGCAGCCCGGGACTTTCAACTAATGAAAAACTGTTTTTT. The full variable domain, completed using reference TRBV7-6 and TRBJ1-4, is GAGVSQSPRYKVTKRGQDVALRCDPISGHVSLYWYRQALGQGPEFLTYFNYEAQQDKSGLPNDRFSAERPEGSISTLTIQRTEQRDSAMYRCASSPGLSTNEKLFFGSGTQLSVL.